A selection of T cell receptor beta chains follows, all from one sample in a study of relationships among human T cell subsets. TCRdb re-analysed the multiplex PCR reads in MiXCR, keeping a single row per CDR3 protein. The data hold 10,000 to 15,000 distinct CDR3 sequences, with around 67% observed a single time. Sequences were obtained from CD4+ Th1 cells sorted from blood. The receptors come from a middle-aged man in good health. Both conserved end residues are part of each CDR3. The D gene is left open where the match is weak. Clone size is given for some rows only: seen once, a few or many times, or a class if the clone is expanded.

. TRBJ1-1 TRBV28 . CASLGNTEAFF TGTGCCAGCTTGGGGAACACTGAAGCTTTCTTT
. TRBJ1-5 TRBV20-1 . CSAQGGNQPQHF TGCAGTGCTCAAGGGGGGAATCAGCCCCAGCATTTT
. TRBJ1-6 TRBV20-1 . CSARTDDNSPLHF TGCAGTGCTAGGACGGATGATAATTCACCCCTCCACTTT
few TRBJ2-3 TRBV14 . CASSQDSFSRGYTDTQYF TGTGCCAGCAGCCAAGATAGCTTCAGCAGGGGATACACAGATACGCAGTATTTT
. TRBJ2-3 TRBV28 . CASSFYRSGSTDTQYF TGTGCCAGCAGTTTCTATCGGAGCGGCAGCACAGATACGCAGTATTTT
few TRBJ2-1 TRBV18 . CASGVKGNEQFF TGTGCCAGCGGGGTTAAAGGGAATGAGCAGTTCTTC
. TRBJ1-4 TRBV5-1 . CASSPGGLTGTNEKLFF TGCGCCAGCAGCCCGGGGGGCCTTACAGGGACTAATGAAAAACTGTTTTTT
. TRBJ2-1 TRBV7-9 . CASRADYPYNEQFF TGTGCCAGCCGAGCGGACTACCCCTACAATGAGCAGTTCTTC
. TRBJ2-1 TRBV5-6 . CASSLVPRNEQFF TGTGCCAGCAGCTTGGTTCCGCGTAATGAGCAGTTCTTC
. TRBJ2-7 TRBV11-2 TRBD1 CASSPSPRTGAGYEQYF TGTGCCAGCAGCCCGAGCCCTAGGACAGGGGCGGGGTACGAGCAGTACTTC
. TRBJ2-3 TRBV11-3 . CASSDPSTDTQYF TGTGCCAGCAGCGACCCTAGCACAGATACGCAGTATTTT
. TRBJ1-3 TRBV20-1 . CSFLNPSGNTIYF TGCAGTTTCTTGAATCCCTCTGGAAACACCATATATTTT
. TRBJ2-1 TRBV12-3/TRBV12-4 TRBD2 CASSPPSGGYNEQFF TGTGCCAGCAGTCCCCCCAGCGGGGGGTACAATGAGCAGTTCTTC
. TRBJ2-5 TRBV11-2 TRBD1 CASSLVPRGKQETQYF TGTGCCAGCAGCTTAGTTCCCAGGGGGAAACAAGAGACCCAGTACTTC
. TRBJ1-5 TRBV5-8 . CASTEYSNQPQHF TGTGCCAGTACGGAGTATAGCAATCAGCCCCAGCATTTT